Listed below are T cell receptor beta chains from one sample, sequenced in a study of cytomegalovirus exposure and HLA in healthy donors. Method: immunoSEQ multiplex PCR; TCRdb's copy keeps in-frame clones and lacks some. The data show more than 100,000 clones, 80% seen once. Specimen: PBMCs. The source is a man between 40 and 49 years old in good health and CMV-seronegative. CDR3s include the opening cysteine and the closing phenylalanine or tryptophan. Fields, in order: V gene, D gene, J gene, clone size, CDR3 protein, CDR3 DNA. D genes are given only for firm matches. Clone size is not always given. Where it is, it says once, few, many or a class for expanded clones.

>TRBV6-5|TRBD2|TRBJ2-3|-
CASSGLAGDDTQYF
TGTGCCAGCAGTGGACTAGCGGGAGATGATACGCAGTATTTT
>TRBV9|-|TRBJ2-2|-
CASSVEGRATGELFF
TGTGCCAGCAGCGTAGAGGGCAGGGCCACCGGGGAGCTGTTTTTT
>TRBV28|-|TRBJ1-1|-
CASSSGWNTEAFF
TGTGCCAGCAGTTCGGGGTGGAACACTGAAGCTTTCTTT
>TRBV6-1|-|TRBJ2-1|-
CASSARNEQFF
TGTGCCAGCAGCGCTCGGAATGAGCAGTTCTTC
>TRBV11-1|-|TRBJ2-5|-
CASSVREETQYF
TGTGCCAGCAGCGTGAGGGAAGAGACCCAGTACTTC
>TRBV5-1|-|TRBJ2-1|-
CASRSQGSSYNEQFF
TGCGCCAGCAGATCCCAGGGGAGCTCCTACAATGAGCAGTTCTTC
>TRBV28|TRBD2|TRBJ2-3|few
CASSRGLAGGEDTQYF
TGTGCCAGCAGTAGGGGACTAGCGGGAGGGGAAGATACGCAGTATTTT
>TRBV12-5|-|TRBJ1-2|once
CASGPDSPNYGYTF
TGTGCTAGTGGGCCGGACAGCCCTAACTATGGCTACACCTTC
>TRBV5-6|-|TRBJ1-1|-
CASSSHGGLDTEAFF
TGTGCCAGCAGCTCCCACGGGGGGTTGGACACTGAAGCTTTCTTT
>TRBV5-5|-|TRBJ1-5|-
CASSLDSMFRNQPQHF
TGTGCCAGCAGCTTGGACAGTATGTTTCGCAATCAGCCCCAGCATTTT
>TRBV2|-|TRBJ1-1|once
CASSVITGNTEAFF
TGCGCCAGCAGCGTAATTACAGGAAACACTGAAGCTTTCTTT
>TRBV9|TRBD1|TRBJ2-3|-
CASSMDRASTDTQYF
TGTGCCAGCAGCATGGACAGGGCTAGCACAGATACGCAGTATTTT
>TRBV10-1|TRBD1|TRBJ2-7|once
CASSDSGTGTYEQYF
TGCGCCAGCAGTGATAGTGGGACAGGGACCTACGAGCAGTACTTC
>TRBV5-1|-|TRBJ2-5|-
CASSLGANEETQYF
TGCGCCAGCAGCTTGGGCGCGAACGAAGAGACCCAGTACTTC
>TRBV5-1|TRBD2|TRBJ2-1|-
CASSSSGNSPNEQFF
TGCGCCAGCAGCTCTAGCGGGAACTCTCCTAATGAGCAGTTCTTC